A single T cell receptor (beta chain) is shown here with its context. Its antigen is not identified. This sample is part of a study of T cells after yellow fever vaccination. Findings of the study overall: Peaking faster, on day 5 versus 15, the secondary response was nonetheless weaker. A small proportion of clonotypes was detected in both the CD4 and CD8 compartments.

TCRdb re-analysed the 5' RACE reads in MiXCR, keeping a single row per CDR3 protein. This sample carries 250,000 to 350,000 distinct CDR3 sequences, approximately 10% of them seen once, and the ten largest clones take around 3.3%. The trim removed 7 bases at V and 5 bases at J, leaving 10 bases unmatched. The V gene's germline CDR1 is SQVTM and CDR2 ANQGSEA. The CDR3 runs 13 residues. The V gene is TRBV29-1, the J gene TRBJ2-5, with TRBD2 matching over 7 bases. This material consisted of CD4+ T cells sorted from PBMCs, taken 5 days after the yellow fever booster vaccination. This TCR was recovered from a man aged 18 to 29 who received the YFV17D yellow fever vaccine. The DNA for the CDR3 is TGCAGCGCCCAACATCACGGGGGGGAGACCCAGTACTTC. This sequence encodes CSAQHHGGETQYF.